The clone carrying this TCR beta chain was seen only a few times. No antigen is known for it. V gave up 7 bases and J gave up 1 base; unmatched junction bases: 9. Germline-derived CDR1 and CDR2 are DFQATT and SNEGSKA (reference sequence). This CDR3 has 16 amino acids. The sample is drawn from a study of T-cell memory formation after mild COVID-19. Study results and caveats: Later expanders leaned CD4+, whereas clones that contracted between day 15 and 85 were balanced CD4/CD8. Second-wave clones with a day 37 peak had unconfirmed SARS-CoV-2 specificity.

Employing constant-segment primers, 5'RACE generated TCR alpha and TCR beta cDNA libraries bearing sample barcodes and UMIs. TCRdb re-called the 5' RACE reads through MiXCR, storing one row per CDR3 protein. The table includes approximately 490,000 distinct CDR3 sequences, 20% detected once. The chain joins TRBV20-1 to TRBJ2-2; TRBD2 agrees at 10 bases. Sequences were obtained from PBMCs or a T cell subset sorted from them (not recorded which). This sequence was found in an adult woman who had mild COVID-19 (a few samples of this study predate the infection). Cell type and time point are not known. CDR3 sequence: CSVPTSGQMNTGELFF. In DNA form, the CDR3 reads TGCAGTGTCCCGACTAGCGGGCAAATGAACACCGGGGAGCTGTTTTTT.